Following are 31 T cell receptor beta chains from one sample sequenced in a study of cytomegalovirus exposure and HLA in healthy donors. PCR was performed using 60 Vbeta and 13 Jbeta primers. Profiling relied on immunoSEQ multiplex PCR, and the TCRdb table lists in-frame clones only, not all of them. Of approximately 150,000 clones listed, 75% to 85% were seen once; the top ten hold about 2.2%. Sample: PBMCs. All receptors derive from a woman aged 18-30 years in good health and CMV-seropositive.

The rearrangement joins TRBV27 to TRBJ1-5; 7 nucleotides align to TRBD1. Germline trimming cut 5 bases from V and 6 bases from J; bases unmatched to any gene: 7. Germline CDR1 MNHEY, CDR2 SMNVEV (reference sequence). CDR3 length: 14 residues. CDR3 residues: CASSRAGGFQPQHF. The CDR3 DNA follows: TGTGCCAGCAGTCGGGCAGGGGGTTTTCAGCCCCAGCATTTT.

The chain has TRBV5-6 and TRBJ2-2; 9 positions match TRBD1. In germline, CDR1 is SGHDT, CDR2 YYEEEE. This CDR3 spans 15 amino acids. The trim removed 4 bases at V and 6 bases at J, leaving 7 bases unmatched. For the CDR3, the DNA is TGTGCCAGCAGCCTACAGGGGGCGGATGCCGGGGAGCTGTTTTTT. Encoded protein: CASSLQGADAGELFF.

The chain is built from TRBV14 and TRBJ2-1; 8 nucleotides agree with TRBD2. CDR1 SGHDN and CDR2 FVKESK come from the germline V gene. This CDR3 is built from 17 residues. V shed 4 bases and J 7 bases; nucleotides not matched to a gene: 15. The CDR3, as DNA: TGTGCCAGCAGCCCGAACACTAAGCGGGGGCATCGAAATGAGCAGTTCTTC. It codes for CASSPNTKRGHRNEQFF. Full variable domain (outside the CDR3, taken from reference TRBV14 and TRBJ2-1): EAGVTQFPSHSVIEKGQTVTLRCDPISGHDNLYWYRRVMGKEIKFLLHFVKESKQDESGMPNNRFLAERTGGTYSTLKVQPAELEDSGVYFCASSPNTKRGHRNEQFFGPGTRLTVL.

The gene calls are TRBV5-6 and TRBJ1-1; 7 positions agree with TRBD1. CDR3 size: 13 residues. The V gene end was trimmed by 0 bases and the J gene end by 6 bases; junction bases not matched to a gene: 2. Germline CDR1 SGHDT, CDR2 YYEEEE. For the CDR3, the DNA is TGTGCCAGCAGCTTGGCAGGGGGAGCTGAAGCTTTCTTT. It is translated as CASSLAGGAEAFF.

The V gene is TRBV7-9, the J gene TRBJ1-2; 9 positions match TRBD1. Germline V gene sequence: CDR1 SEHNR, CDR2 FQNEAQ (reference sequence). Trimming at V came to 0 bases and at J to 6 bases, leaving 8 bases not matched to a gene. This CDR3 is 16 amino acids long. The CDR3 here is CASSLARDRVRHGYTF. The CDR3 bases are TGTGCCAGCAGCTTAGCAAGGGACAGGGTGCGGCATGGCTACACCTTC.

The sample holds a few counts of this clone. The gene calls are TRBV18 and TRBJ2-7, with D tentatively TRBD2 (6 bases). Germline V CDR1 and CDR2: KGHSH, LQKENI. This CDR3 comprises 15 residues. Trimming stripped 4 bases from V and 1 base from J, with 14 bases between. The CDR3 DNA sequence: TGTGCCAGCTCACATGGGCAGGGAGGTTCCTACGAGCAGTACTTC. Its protein is CASSHGQGGSYEQYF.

This clone turned up a few times. CDR3 loop: CASSDNSLRYGYTF. The CDR3 bases are TGTGCCAGCAGTGACAACAGCCTAAGATATGGCTACACCTTC. The genes are TRBV6-1 and TRBJ1-2; D is unclear. V was shortened by 3 bases and J by 5 bases, with 13 bases between the two germline ends. Germline values: CDR1 MNHNS, CDR2 SASEGT. The length of the CDR3 is 14 residues.

The V and J genes are TRBV30 and TRBJ1-2; 9 bases match TRBD1. Looked up from germline, CDR1 is GTSNPN and CDR2 is SVGIG (reference sequence). The CDR3 loop spans 15 amino acids. J gave up 2 bases and V 4 bases, and 8 bases lay outside the gene matches. This CDR3 reads CAWNLPDRGNYGYTF. In DNA form, the CDR3 reads TGTGCCTGGAATCTCCCGGACAGGGGAAACTATGGCTACACCTTC.

As concerns this clone: Other nucleotide sequences in the sample specify the same CDR3. The gene calls are TRBV5-4 and TRBJ2-3, with TRBD2 matching 11 bases. With 3 bases clipped from V and 11 bases from J, the junction kept 5 bases outside the gene matches. CDR3 length equals 13 residues. Germline V gene data show CDR1 as SGHNT and CDR2 as YYREEE (reference sequence). This CDR3 reads CASSSKTSGEQYF. The CDR3 coding sequence is TGTGCCAGCAGCTCCAAGACTAGCGGGGAGCAGTATTTT. The full variable domain, in which reference TRBV5-4 and TRBJ2-3 provide the parts outside the CDR3, is ETGVTQSPTHLIKTRGQQVTLRCSSQSGHNTVSWYQQALGQGPQFIFQYYREEENGRGNFPPRFSGLQFPNYSSELNVNALELDDSALYLCASSSKTSGEQYFGPGTRLTVL.

The chain joins TRBV19 to TRBJ2-3; a weak D match, TRBD2 (6 bases). Germline lookup yields CDR1 LNHDA and CDR2 SQIVND (reference sequence). The CDR3 covers 15 residues. The V and J ends lost 7 bases and 0 bases respectively, with 14 bases between them. The CDR3 DNA sequence: TGTGCCAGTAAAGACGCGGGGCGTAGCACAGATACGCAGTATTTT. Its translation: CASKDAGRSTDTQYF.

This sequence joins TRBV19 and TRBJ1-2; TRBD1 matches at 8 bases. The CDR3 covers 20 residues. Trimming at V came to 3 bases and at J to 3 bases, leaving 21 bases not matched to a gene. In germline, CDR1 is LNHDA, CDR2 SQIVND (reference sequence). CDR3 DNA: TGTGCCAGTAGTATCTCTTCGTTTCGGCAGGGGGCATTCGAAGACTATGGCTACACCTTC. It codes for CASSISSFRQGAFEDYGYTF.

This chain uses TRBV7-6 with TRBJ2-1, with 9 bases fitting TRBD2. Germline CDR1 and CDR2: SGHVS and FNYEAQ. V lost 1 base, J lost 2 bases, and 3 bases stayed unmatched. This CDR3 region has 16 residues. The CDR3 region has the DNA TGTGCCAGCAGCTTAGAAGCGGGGGGAACCTACAATGAGCAGTTCTTC. Its translation: CASSLEAGGTYNEQFF. Based on the CDR3 plus reference TRBV7-6 and TRBJ2-1, the full variable domain is GAGVSQSPRYKVTKRGQDVALRCDPISGHVSLYWYRQALGQGPEFLTYFNYEAQQDKSGLPNDRFSAERPEGSISTLTIQRTEQRDSAMYRCASSLEAGGTYNEQFFGPGTRLTVL.

The sample holds one count of this clone. The chain links TRBV14 to TRBJ1-1, with unresolved D. The V end was cut by 3 bases, the J end by 6 bases, with 5 bases between. The V gene's germline CDR1 is SGHDN and CDR2 FVKESK. The CDR3 sequence is 11 residues long. CDR3: CASSHAAEAFF. CDR3 DNA: TGTGCCAGCAGCCACGCGGCTGAAGCTTTCTTT. Full variable domain (rest looked up from reference TRBV14 and TRBJ1-1): EAGVTQFPSHSVIEKGQTVTLRCDPISGHDNLYWYRRVMGKEIKFLLHFVKESKQDESGMPNNRFLAERTGGTYSTLKVQPAELEDSGVYFCASSHAAEAFFGQGTRLTVV.

The chain recombines TRBV29-1 with TRBJ2-2, with D perhaps TRBD1 (6 bases). The V gene's germline CDR1 is SQVTM and CDR2 ANQGSEA. The germline V and J ends were trimmed by 0 bases and 7 bases, with 15 bases remaining between them. This CDR3 has 15 amino acids. The CDR3 bases are TGCAGCGTTGAAGATCCCCAGGGGAGAGGCGGGGAGCTGTTTTTT. Translation: CSVEDPQGRGGELFF.

V usage is TRBV15 and J usage is TRBJ2-3; 8 nucleotides agree with TRBD1. CDR3 size: 14 residues. With 6 bases clipped from V and 5 bases from J, the junction kept 7 bases outside the gene matches. Germline V gives CDR1 LNHNV, CDR2 YYDKDF (reference sequence). The CDR3 here is CATSLGTGLDTQYF. DNA for the CDR3: TGTGCCACCAGTCTCGGGACAGGATTAGATACGCAGTATTTT. The entire variable domain, with the rest obtained from reference TRBV15 and TRBJ2-3, is as follows: DAMVIQNPRYQVTQFGKPVTLSCSQTLNHNVMYWYQQKSSQAPKLLFHYYDKDFNNEADTPDNFQSRRPNTSFCFLDIRSPGLGDTAMYLCATSLGTGLDTQYFGPGTRLTVL.

The V and J genes are TRBV5-1 and TRBJ1-5, with D tentatively TRBD1 (6 bases). Trimming stripped 5 bases from V and 6 bases from J, with 18 bases between. This CDR3 has 15 amino acids. Germline values: CDR1 SGHRS, CDR2 YFSETQ. CDR3 loop: CASRATGTSIQPQHF. DNA for the CDR3: TGCGCCAGCAGAGCTACAGGGACGTCAATTCAGCCCCAGCATTTT.

This chain connects TRBV10-2 to TRBJ2-1, with D possibly TRBD2 on 6 matching bases. The CDR3 sequence is 14 residues long. Deletions cut 7 bases from V and 5 bases from J, with 15 bases between. Germline V lookup: CDR1 WSHSY, CDR2 SAAADI. The CDR3 coding sequence is TGCGCCAGCAAGACGTCGCCGGGAGACAATGAGCAGTTCTTC. It specifies CASKTSPGDNEQFF.

This clone was detected once. This rearrangement joins TRBV28 to TRBJ2-7, with 9 bases lining up with TRBD1. Trimming removed 2 bases from V and 8 bases from J; junction bases left unmatched: 7. The germline V gene has CDR1 MDHEN and CDR2 SYDVKM. This CDR3 is built from 14 residues. This CDR3 is CASSLRQGVFKQYF. The CDR3 DNA sequence: TGTGCCAGCAGTTTAAGACAGGGGGTGTTCAAGCAGTACTTC.

This chain connects TRBV2 to TRBJ2-7; D might be TRBD2 (5 bases). This CDR3 comprises 14 residues. The V and J ends lost 7 bases and 3 bases respectively, with 16 bases between them. Germline V gives CDR1 SNHLY, CDR2 FYNNEI. Written as DNA, the CDR3 is TGTGCCAGCACCTCCGGAAGAGGGAACTACGAGCAGTACTTC. Protein product: CASTSGRGNYEQYF. Together with reference TRBV2 and TRBJ2-7, the CDR3 gives the full variable domain: EPEVTQTPSHQVTQMGQEVILRCVPISNHLYFYWYRQILGQKVEFLVSFYNNEISEKSEIFDDQFSVERPDGSNFTLKIRSTKLEDSAMYFCASTSGRGNYEQYFGPGTRLTVT.

V gene TRBV7-9 combines with J gene TRBJ1-4; tentative D call: TRBD1 (6 bases). Germline V gene data show CDR1 as SEHNR and CDR2 as FQNEAQ (reference sequence). The V end was cut by 2 bases, the J end by 5 bases, with 15 bases between. The CDR3 is 16 residues long. This chain's CDR3 is CASSLTGGGINEKLFF. DNA for the CDR3: TGTGCCAGCAGCTTAACCGGGGGGGGCATAAATGAAAAACTGTTTTTT.

The J gene is TRBJ2-3, the V gene TRBV7-2; 7 bases line up with TRBD1. The germline gives CDR1 SGHTA, CDR2 FQGNSA. The CDR3 runs to 17 residues. V was pared by 0 bases and J by 2 bases, with 8 bases of the junction left unmatched. CDR3 in amino acids: CASSLAVWDSPTDTQYF. As DNA, the CDR3 is TGTGCCAGCAGCTTAGCAGTATGGGACAGCCCCACAGATACGCAGTATTTT.

Only a few counts were recorded for this clone. The V and J genes are TRBV18 and TRBJ1-1; D ambiguous. The germline V gene has CDR1 KGHSH and CDR2 LQKENI. The V end lost 3 bases, the J end lost 0 bases, and 8 bases lay between the germline ends. The CDR3 sequence is 14 residues long. In DNA form, the CDR3 reads TGTGCCAGCTCACCCCCCCTTATGAACACTGAAGCTTTCTTT. Translating it yields CASSPPLMNTEAFF.

V gene TRBV27 combines with J gene TRBJ2-7; TRBD1 matches 7 bases. The CDR3 covers 15 residues. Looked up from germline, CDR1 is MNHEY and CDR2 is SMNVEV (reference sequence). Trimming took 2 bases from V and 0 from J; bases not matched to a gene: 4. The CDR3 is CASSLRAGGSYEQYF. In DNA, the CDR3 is TGTGCCAGCAGTTTAAGGGCAGGGGGCTCCTACGAGCAGTACTTC.

The V call is TRBV6-6, the J call TRBJ2-5; weak D call: TRBD1 (6 bases). Trimming pared 2 bases from V and 5 bases from J, leaving 12 bases between. Germline V gene data show CDR1 as MNHNY and CDR2 as SVGAGI (reference sequence). The CDR3 is 14 residues long. The CDR3 is CASSYLGGAETQYF. CDR3 nucleotides: TGTGCCAGCAGTTACCTTGGGGGCGCGGAGACCCAGTACTTC.

This clone occurred a few times. The chain has TRBV7-2 and TRBJ1-2; the D gene is possibly TRBD1 (5 bases). The CDR3 has 15 residues. Trimming cost V 5 bases and J 8 bases, with 21 bases left between them. The germline V gene has CDR1 SGHTA and CDR2 FQGNSA. In nucleotides, the CDR3 is TGTGCCAGCAGCCCATTAATATCCGGGGGTAAGGGCTACACCTTC. Translating it yields CASSPLISGGKGYTF.

This chain joins TRBV7-8 and TRBJ2-7; possibly TRBD1 for D (6 bases). CDR3 length equals 14 residues. Trimming removed 0 bases at V and 4 bases at J, with 10 bases between. Germline CDR1 and CDR2: SGHVS and FQNEAQ. The CDR3 region has the DNA TGTGCCAGCAGCTTAGCAGGGACAAGTTACGAGCAGTACTTC. This gives the protein CASSLAGTSYEQYF.

The V call is TRBV28, the J call TRBJ2-5; the D gene is possibly TRBD1 (5 bases). The last part of the DNA fits TRBJ2-7 better; the J call may be wrong. This CDR3 region has 13 residues. Germline V lookup: CDR1 MDHEN, CDR2 SYDVKM. CDR3 bases: TGTGCCAGCAGTTCCGGACAATTCTACGAGCAGTACTTC. Its protein product is CASSSGQFYEQYF.

The V gene is TRBV2, the J gene TRBJ2-3; 9 bases map to TRBD1. Germline CDR1 reads SNHLY; CDR2 reads FYNNEI. V lost 5 bases and J lost 3; bases outside the gene matches: 3. CDR3 length equals 14 residues. The CDR3 bases are TGTGCCAGCAGTTCGACAGGGGGGACAGATACGCAGTATTTT. This gives the protein CASSSTGGTDTQYF.

The chain couples TRBV28 to TRBJ1-3; D remains ambiguous. There are 12 residues in the CDR3. The germline V gene has CDR1 MDHEN and CDR2 SYDVKM. The V and J ends lost 2 bases and 4 bases respectively, with 3 bases between them. The CDR3 nucleotides read TGTGCCAGCAGTTTACGGGGAAACACCATATATTTT. It codes for CASSLRGNTIYF.

This chain uses TRBV5-5 with TRBJ2-1; D is perhaps TRBD1 (5 bases). The CDR3 covers 15 residues. Germline V gene sequence: CDR1 SGHKS, CDR2 YYEKEE (reference sequence). The V and J ends lost 4 bases and 9 bases respectively, with 20 bases between them. CDR3 in amino acids: CASSPAPTQDIEQFF. DNA for the CDR3: TGTGCCAGCAGCCCGGCGCCCACACAGGATATTGAGCAGTTCTTC.

The chain is built from TRBV30 and TRBJ1-1; D might be TRBD1 (5 bases). The germline gives CDR1 GTSNPN, CDR2 SVGIG (reference sequence). V was shortened by 7 bases and J by 7 bases, with 13 bases between the two germline ends. This CDR3 is built from 11 residues. As DNA, the CDR3 is TGTGCCTCGGCCTTAGGGGTTGAAGCTTTCTTT. This sequence encodes CASALGVEAFF.